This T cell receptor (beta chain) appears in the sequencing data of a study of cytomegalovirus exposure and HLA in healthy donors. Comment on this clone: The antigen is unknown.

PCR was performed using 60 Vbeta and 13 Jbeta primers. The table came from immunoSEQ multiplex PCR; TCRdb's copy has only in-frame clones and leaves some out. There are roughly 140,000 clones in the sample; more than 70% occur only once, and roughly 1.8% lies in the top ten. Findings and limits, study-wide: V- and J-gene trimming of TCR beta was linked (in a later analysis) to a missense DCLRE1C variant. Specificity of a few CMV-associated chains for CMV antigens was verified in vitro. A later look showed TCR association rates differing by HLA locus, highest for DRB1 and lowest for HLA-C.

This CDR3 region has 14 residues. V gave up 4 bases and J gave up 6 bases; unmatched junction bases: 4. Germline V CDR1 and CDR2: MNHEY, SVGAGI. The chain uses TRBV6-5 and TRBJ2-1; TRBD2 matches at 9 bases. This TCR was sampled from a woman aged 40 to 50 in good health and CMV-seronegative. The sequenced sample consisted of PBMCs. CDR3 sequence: CASSFGGGVNEQFF. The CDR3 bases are TGTGCCAGCAGTTTTGGCGGGGGGGTCAATGAGCAGTTCTTC.